This T cell receptor beta chain was captured by sequencing in a study of molecular identifiers for immune sequencing clone quantification. Overall study: Replicates involved a five-way split of RNA from approximately 20,000 or 100,000 naive CD8 cells, with sequencing of four. General study points: Clones carrying above 20 RNA copies accounted for over 99% of effector molecules, under 1% in naive cells.

As for this clonotype: Antigen: not known.

The authors built bulk TCR libraries by previously described methods with listed TCR primers. TCRdb fed the PCR reads into MiXCR, producing one record per CDR3 protein. The table has about 510,000 distinct CDR3 sequences, roughly 24% seen once. Germline CDR1 WSHSY, CDR2 SAAADI. The CDR3 is made up of 15 amino acids. Trimming took 3 bases from V and 2 from J; bases not matched to a gene: 4. The receptor was derived from a human donor in good health. Some libraries in this study had Jurkat cell RNA spiked in. The rearrangement joins TRBV10-2 to TRBJ1-5, with 7 bases fitting TRBD1. Sequenced material: naive CD8+ T cells from blood, with Jurkat cell RNA spiked in. Subset denoted: FACS-sorted CD8+CD4-CCR7+CD45RA+ naive T cells. CDR3 nucleotide sequence: TGCGCCAGCAGTGACCAAGGGGGCGGCAATCAGCCCCAGCATTTT. Protein sequence: CASSDQGGGNQPQHF.